This T cell receptor beta chain is drawn from a study of blood T cell repertoires in COVID-19. Across the whole study: The United States, Italy and Spain were the sources of the acute and convalescent COVID-19 samples.

Adults between roughly 18 and 95 years of age took part from 24 US areas. Each recovered donor of Cohort 3 presented with two negative PCRs, clearance, or symptom resolution. The CDR3 runs to 13 residues. The V segment lost 6 bases and the J segment 3 bases; nucleotides outside the gene matches: 2. The method was immunoSEQ multiplex PCR; TCRdb's version includes in-frame clones alone and lacks a portion of them. The repertoire consists of around 500,000 clones, with around 89% occurring once and the leading ten covering 1.5% to 2%. This TCR was sampled from a woman in her thirties or forties who had recovered from COVID-19. The chain links TRBV12-3 or TRBV12-4 to TRBJ1-2, with 9 positions matching TRBD1. Material for sequencing was PBMCs or T cells enriched from blood (not recorded which). The CDR3 loop reads CASSDRGDYGYTF. In nucleotides, the CDR3 is TGTGCCAGCAGCGACAGGGGGGACTATGGCTACACCTTC.